One sample yielded the 28 T cell receptor beta chains listed below, sequenced in a study of cytomegalovirus exposure and HLA in healthy donors. Primers for the PCR totalled 60 Vbeta and 13 Jbeta. TCRdb keeps only in-frame clones here, not all; method: immunoSEQ multiplex PCR. The sample gives 120,000 to 150,000 clones, about 74% of which show up once; about 12% is in the top ten. Specimen: PBMCs. The origin of the receptors is a middle-aged man in good health and CMV-seropositive.

The chain has TRBV7-6 and TRBJ2-2; D uncertain. V gave up 0 bases and J gave up 3 bases, with 5 bases separating them. The CDR3 covers 14 residues. The germline CDR1 and CDR2 sequences are SGHVS and FNYEAQ. CDR3 bases: TGTGCCAGCAGCTTAGCGCGCGACACCGGGGAGCTGTTTTTT. Encoded protein: CASSLARDTGELFF.

This clone was detected only once. The germline gene is not matched at one end of the junction; a read error may be the cause. The gene calls are TRBV7-3 and TRBJ2-2; D is possibly TRBD2 (6 bases). CDR1 SGHTA and CDR2 FQGTGA come from the germline V gene. The CDR3 is made up of 12 amino acids. Here the CDR3 reads CASSLRGGELVF. CDR3 coding DNA: TGTGCCAGCAGCCTAAGAGGCGGGGAGCTGGTTTTT.

The genes are TRBV27 and TRBJ2-7, with D possibly matching TRBD1 (5 bases). Looked up from germline, CDR1 is MNHEY and CDR2 is SMNVEV (reference sequence). V was shortened by 4 bases and J by 3 bases, with 16 bases between the two germline ends. The CDR3 sequence is 15 residues long. The CDR3 is CASSSLRQDIYEQYF. The CDR3 DNA is TGTGCCAGCAGTTCCCTAAGGCAGGACATCTACGAGCAGTACTTC.

CDR3 DNA: TGTGCCAGTAGAACCGGACTAGCGGGGAAATCTGAGACCCAGTACTTC. Its translation is CASRTGLAGKSETQYF. The rearrangement joins TRBV19 to TRBJ2-5; 12 bases line up with TRBD2. Germline CDR1 is LNHDA and CDR2 is SQIVND (reference sequence). The CDR3 has 16 amino acids. V shed 6 bases, J shed 5 bases, and the junction held 10 bases outside the gene matches.

This clone showed up just a few times. Other DNA sequences of this sample code for an identical CDR3. The chain employs TRBV18 and TRBJ1-1; weak D call: TRBD1 (5 bases). Germline V gene lookup returns CDR1 KGHSH and CDR2 LQKENI. Trimming took 3 bases from V and 4 from J, leaving 9 bases between them. This CDR3 comprises 13 residues. The CDR3 nucleotides read TGTGCCAGCTCACCGACAGAGAGCACTGAAGCTTTCTTT. Translation: CASSPTESTEAFF.

V is TRBV11-2 and J is TRBJ2-5; weak D call: TRBD2 (7 bases). The germline V gene has CDR1 SGHAT and CDR2 FQNNGV. The CDR3 consists of 14 residues. V was pared by 5 bases and J by 7 bases, with 17 bases between. As DNA, the CDR3 is TGTGCCAGCAGCGCTACCCGGGGAGGGGGGACCCAGTACTTC. Translating gives CASSATRGGGTQYF.

The rearrangement uses TRBV7-6 and TRBJ2-3, with 9 bases aligning to TRBD2. Germline values: CDR1 SGHVS, CDR2 FNYEAQ. Trimming took 5 bases from V and 0 from J; bases not matched to a gene: 15. The CDR3 totals 19 residues. CDR3 bases: TGTGCCAGCAGCCCGCGGGGGGGGCGGGAGAAAGCCAGCACAGATACGCAGTATTTT. Translation gives CASSPRGGREKASTDTQYF.

About this clone: Relative to the germline gene, one junction end is altered; a read error may explain this. Other DNA variants within this sample encode the same CDR3. The chain links TRBV2 to TRBJ2-2; TRBD2 matches 8 bases. There are 13 residues in the CDR3. Germline loops: CDR1 SNHLY, CDR2 FYNNEI. The CDR3 region has the DNA TGTGCCAGTCTGGCTAGCGGGCCCGGGGAACTGTTTTTT. Translated: CASLASGPGELFF.

The V gene is TRBV7-9, the J gene TRBJ2-7; weak D call: TRBD2 (5 bases). Germline V lookup: CDR1 SEHNR, CDR2 FQNEAQ (reference sequence). Trimming cost V 0 bases and J 2 bases, with 5 bases left between them. The CDR3 consists of 13 residues. In nucleotides, the CDR3 is TGTGCCAGCAGCTTAGCTAGCGCCTACGAGCAGTACTTC. The encoded protein is CASSLASAYEQYF.

V usage is TRBV30 and J usage is TRBJ2-7, with D perhaps matching TRBD1 (5 bases). Trimming cost V 5 bases and J 10 bases, with 18 bases left between them. This CDR3 contains 12 residues. CDR1 is GTSNPN, CDR2 SVGIG, per germline (reference sequence). In DNA, the CDR3 is TGTGCCTGGGGGGTTGTAAGGGGAACTCAGTACTTC. Its translation: CAWGVVRGTQYF.

The chain uses TRBV9 and TRBJ1-1; the D is unclear. The CDR3 length is 12 residues. The germline V and J ends were trimmed by 3 bases and 1 base, with 4 bases remaining between them. CDR1 SGDLS and CDR2 YYNGEE come from the germline V gene. CDR3 loop: CASSGQNTEAFF. The CDR3 DNA reads TGTGCCAGCAGCGGACAGAACACTGAAGCTTTCTTT. The whole variable domain, filled in from reference TRBV9 and TRBJ1-1, reads DSGVTQTPKHLITATGQRVTLRCSPRSGDLSVYWYQQSLDQGLQFLIQYYNGEERAKGNILERFSAQQFPDLHSELNLSSLELGDSALYFCASSGQNTEAFFGQGTRLTVV.

In DNA, the CDR3 is TGTGCCAGCAGCGTTGGGGTCGGGGGCGAGCAGTACTTC. The encoded protein is CASSVGVGGEQYF. This chain joins TRBV7-9 and TRBJ2-7; tentatively, D is TRBD2 (6 bases). Trimming took off 5 bases at V and 6 bases at J, with 14 bases between the two ends. The CDR3 runs 13 residues. CDR1 SEHNR and CDR2 FQNEAQ come from the germline V gene (reference sequence).

This rearrangement joins TRBV29-1 to TRBJ2-3; 10 bases are shared with TRBD1. CDR3 length: 16 amino acids. Germline V gene lookup returns CDR1 SQVTM and CDR2 ANQGSEA. V dropped 7 bases and J dropped 4; count of bases not matched to a gene: 14. This CDR3 reads CSGLLLGTGVPDTQYF. CDR3 nucleotides: TGCAGCGGCCTCCTGTTGGGGACAGGGGTACCAGATACGCAGTATTTT.

The V call is TRBV14, the J call TRBJ2-3; D is ambiguous. The V gene's germline CDR1 is SGHDN and CDR2 FVKESK. This CDR3 comprises 12 residues. Trimming removed 8 bases at V and 8 bases at J, with 14 bases between. CDR3 sequence (DNA): TGTGCCAGCTCGAGGTTTCCTGGTACGCAGTATTTT. Translating it yields CASSRFPGTQYF.

This clone was found once. The chain uses TRBV7-2 and TRBJ2-1; 9 nucleotides match TRBD1. The V and J ends lost 3 bases and 7 bases, in that order; junction bases with no gene match: 7. Germline V gene lookup returns CDR1 SGHTA and CDR2 FQGNSA. The CDR3 covers 15 residues. CDR3 nucleotide sequence: TGTGCCAGCAGCTTCAGGACAGGGGCCGAGAATGAGCAGTTCTTC. Protein sequence: CASSFRTGAENEQFF.

The chain is built from TRBV28 and TRBJ2-1, with D maybe TRBD1 (6 bases). V was pared by 2 bases and J by 6 bases, with 14 bases between. The CDR3 has 15 amino acids. In germline, CDR1 is MDHEN, CDR2 SYDVKM. Here the CDR3 DNA reads TGTGCCAGCAGTTTACGAGCAGGGGCCGTCAATGAGCAGTTCTTC. Its protein is CASSLRAGAVNEQFF.

To note about this clone: An end of the junction differs from the germline gene, which may be a read error. The chain links TRBV7-2 to TRBJ2-1; 10 bases match TRBD2. This CDR3 is 15 amino acids long. Germline CDR1 reads SGHTA; CDR2 reads FQGNSA. The CDR3 region has the DNA TGTGCTAGCAGTGGGCTAGCGGGAGTAAGTAATGAGCAGTTCTTC. It specifies CASSGLAGVSNEQFF.

The V and J genes are TRBV9 and TRBJ2-5; the match to TRBD1 covers 10 bases. Trimming cost V 4 bases and J 4 bases; bases outside gene matches: 10. Germline assignment: CDR1 SGDLS and CDR2 YYNGEE. This CDR3 is 16 amino acids long. In DNA form, the CDR3 reads TGTGCCAGCAGCCGGCTAGACAGGGGGCGCCGAGAGACCCAGTACTTC. Amino acid sequence: CASSRLDRGRRETQYF.

V usage is TRBV28 and J usage is TRBJ2-2, with D possibly being TRBD2 (5 bases). The V gene's germline CDR1 is MDHEN and CDR2 SYDVKM. V gave up 6 bases and J gave up 8 bases, with 16 bases separating them. The CDR3 runs to 14 residues. CDR3 protein: CASRFPGSLGELFF. As DNA, the CDR3 is TGTGCCAGCAGATTTCCGGGGTCCCTAGGGGAGCTGTTTTTT.

Points on this clone: One junction end does not reproduce the germline sequence, and a read error may be involved. This chain connects TRBV5-6 to TRBJ2-4, with no clear D. The CDR3 contains 17 residues. Germline-derived CDR1 and CDR2 are SGHDT and YYEEEE. CDR3 bases: TGTGCCAGCAGCTTAGAAGTTTCCTCTCAAGCCAAAAACAGTCAGTACTTC. Amino acid sequence: CASSLEVSSQAKNSQYF.

This clone appeared once. The V and J genes are TRBV4-1 and TRBJ2-2, with 9 nucleotides matching TRBD2. The CDR3 covers 16 residues. Unmatched junction bases numbered 6, after V lost 1 base and J lost 6 bases. Germline V CDR1 and CDR2: MGHRA, YSYEKL. This CDR3 is CASSQGGRGMAGELFF. CDR3 sequence (DNA): TGCGCCAGCAGCCAAGGCGGGAGGGGTATGGCCGGGGAGCTGTTTTTT.

This chain links TRBV19 with TRBJ2-3, with 9 bases fitting TRBD2. The germline V gene encodes CDR1 LNHDA and CDR2 SQIVND (reference sequence). The V gene end was trimmed by 8 bases and the J gene end by 6 bases; junction bases not matched to a gene: 9. This CDR3 is built from 14 residues. CDR3 loop: CASWAGGPWDTQYF. DNA for the CDR3: TGTGCCAGTTGGGCGGGAGGGCCATGGGATACGCAGTATTTT. Supplemented by reference TRBV19 and TRBJ2-3, the full variable domain reads DGGITQSPKYLFRKEGQNVTLSCEQNLNHDAMYWYRQDPGQGLRLIYYSQIVNDFQKGDIAEGYSVSREKKESFPLTVTSAQKNPTAFYLCASWAGGPWDTQYFGPGTRLTVL.

This clone was seen a handful of times. This chain links TRBV5-1 with TRBJ2-5, with D possibly TRBD2 on 5 matching bases. V shed 0 bases and J shed 2 bases, with 14 bases lying between them. CDR3 size: 16 residues. The germline V gene encodes CDR1 SGHRS and CDR2 YFSETQ. CDR3: CASSLGVGVLQETQYF. DNA for the CDR3: TGCGCCAGCAGCTTGGGGGTGGGAGTACTTCAAGAGACCCAGTACTTC.

The rearrangement joins TRBV5-1 to TRBJ1-2; TRBD1 aligns across 9 bases. This CDR3 is built from 15 residues. With 4 bases clipped from V and 4 bases from J, the junction kept 8 bases outside the gene matches. Germline V gene sequence: CDR1 SGHRS, CDR2 YFSETQ. The CDR3 here is CASSPGQGSGYGYTF. The DNA for the CDR3 is TGCGCCAGCAGCCCAGGACAGGGGTCCGGCTATGGCTACACCTTC. Variable domain in full (rest from reference TRBV5-1 and TRBJ1-2): KAGVTQTPRYLIKTRGQQVTLSCSPISGHRSVSWYQQTPGQGLQFLFEYFSETQRNKGNFPGRFSGRQFSNSRSEMNVSTLELGDSALYLCASSPGQGSGYGYTFGSGTRLTVV.

This clone was seen once. The J gene is TRBJ2-1, the V gene TRBV5-4, with D uncertain. Germline V gene lookup returns CDR1 SGHNT and CDR2 YYREEE (reference sequence). Trimming stripped 0 bases from V and 2 bases from J, with 9 bases between. The CDR3 is 15 residues long. The CDR3: CASSLEWAAYNEQFF. The CDR3 region has the DNA TGTGCCAGCAGCTTGGAATGGGCAGCCTACAATGAGCAGTTCTTC.

This sequence joins TRBV6-9 and TRBJ2-7; D possibly corresponds to TRBD1 (5 bases). Germline lookup yields CDR1 MNHGY and CDR2 SVAAGI. Between the trimmed V and J ends, which lost 2 bases and 2 bases, there was a span of 7 bases. The CDR3 covers 13 residues. The CDR3 sequence is CASSYPDTYEQYF. The CDR3 coding sequence is TGTGCCAGCAGTTATCCGGACACCTACGAGCAGTACTTC.

The V gene is TRBV7-3, the J gene TRBJ2-1; 12 bases match TRBD2. The CDR3 is 17 residues long. J lost 7 bases, V lost 2 bases, and 9 bases had no gene match. In germline, CDR1 is SGHTA, CDR2 FQGTGA. CDR3 sequence: CASSLGSLAGGRNEQFF. CDR3 coding DNA: TGTGCCAGCAGCTTAGGGTCCCTAGCGGGAGGGAGGAATGAGCAGTTCTTC.

CDR3 in DNA: TGCAGCGTGGACAAGGACAGCACAGATACGCAGTATTTT. This gives the protein CSVDKDSTDTQYF. V and J are TRBV29-1 and TRBJ2-3; TRBD1 is a possible D gene (5 bases). The germline gives CDR1 SQVTM, CDR2 ANQGSEA. CDR3 length equals 13 residues. Trimming removed 6 bases at V and 0 bases at J, with 10 bases between.